This entry describes one T cell receptor beta chain. This clonotype was recorded many times. Its specific antigen is unknown. Per-base qualities were not stored, and no clone one base away is much larger. The sample belongs to a study of response to subunit inactivated influenza vaccine (dated by TCRdb to 2016 to 2019). Concerning the study at large: Deep quantitative T cell receptor repertoire profiling was used in the study to track responses to a trivalent subunit inactivated influenza vaccine.

Including the terminal cysteine and phenylalanine, the CDR3 comprises 15 residues. Only the CDR3 DNA stays, 45 bases, in frame from base 1. From the germline V gene, CDR1 is SGHRS and CDR2 is YFSETQ. V loses 2 bases, J loses 4 bases, and the germline ends lie 16 bases apart. Receptor libraries were prepared by RT-PCR. Data came from an Illumina HiSeq 2500. The public reads were reanalyzed by TCRdb: fastp trimming at Q25, MiXCR alignment, in-frame beta chains only. Rows with a matching CDR3 protein are joined into one entry that keeps the most common DNA and genes. For this sample there are 650,000 to 800,000 distinct CDR3 sequences; over 11% appear just once. Of the sample, approximately 6.5% is held by the ten largest clones. Study-level results and caveats: The authors proposed that each seasonal influenza vaccination may bring in only a limited number of new T cells.

The origin of this receptor is a man aged 50 to 60 who received an inactivated influenza vaccine. Donor details come from another sample of the same person, matched by shared clones. The material was PBMCs from blood, obtained 14 days before vaccination. The chain was built from TRBV5-1 and TRBJ2-7; the D gene remains uncertain. CDR3 loop: CASSFNGGELYEQYF. The nucleotide sequence reads TGCGCCAGCAGCTTCAATGGTGGCGAGCTGTACGAGCAGTACTTC. Reference TRBV5-1 and TRBJ2-7 genes cover what lies past the CDR3, so the full variable domain is KAGVTQTPRYLIKTRGQQVTLSCSPISGHRSVSWYQQTPGQGLQFLFEYFSETQRNKGNFPGRFSGRQFSNSRSEMNVSTLELGDSALYLCASSFNGGELYEQYFGPGTRLTVT.